The source of this T cell receptor (beta chain) is a study of shared clonotypes between healthy human individuals. At the level of the study: Researchers assigned three CD4 naive, three CD4 memory, two CD8 naive and one CD8 memory plate to each donor.

The CDR3 spans 12 residues. CDR1 and CDR2 (germline): MNHNS, SASEGT. Trimming took 4 bases from V and 8 from J; bases not matched to a gene: 2. Each subset's genomic DNA was split evenly across several immunoSEQ plates. Profiling relied on immunoSEQ multiplex PCR, and the TCRdb table lists in-frame clones only, not all of them. The sample has over 2 million clones, about 95% seen once. Recent acute infections and vaccinations were absent in the healthy HIV-negative adult donors. Whole-study results and caveats: Larger richness was generally estimated for naive than memory subsets.

Details on this clone: Its cognate antigen is unknown.

The specimen was naive CD4+ T cells sorted from blood. Subset here: CD45RA+ positively selected. The rearrangement joins TRBV6-1 to TRBJ2-1; 7 positions match TRBD1. The origin of this receptor is a man between 18 and 29 years old in good health. Here the CDR3 DNA reads TGTGCCAGCAGTGGGGACAGCGATGAGCAGTTCTTC. This translates into CASSGDSDEQFF.